This paragraph covers one T cell receptor beta chain sequence. Only one count was recorded for this clone. What this receptor recognizes is not known. No qualities accompany the bases; no much larger clone lies one base away. The sample comes from a study of cytomegalovirus exposure and HLA in healthy donors (dated by TCRdb to 2016 to 2017). Broadly, across the study: In an earlier analysis of roughly 590 of the donors, less than 350 Gb of sequence data and 95 million to 130 million unique TCR beta sequences from 150 million to 200 million T cells were reported. The later analysis used no new phenotypic data to find candidate immune exposures, relying instead on TCR beta sequences and their occurrence across donors. Typing coverage varied by locus: roughly 629-630 donors for A, B, C, DRB1 and DQB1; around 560 for DQA1; approximately 570 for DPA1; about 450 for DPB1. A later analysis re-analyzed previously published TCR beta repertoires from approximately 670 donors and added high-resolution HLA genotyping to study TCR occurrence patterns. The study was designed to test whether signatures of past pathogen exposure could be identified by cataloging public T cell receptors. A separate validation cohort of approximately 130 different subjects was used in addition to the approximately 670-subject first cohort. Donor age, sex, ethnicity and CMV serostatus were compiled alongside the repertoire data. Approximately 300 gigabases of sequencing data and tens of millions of unique TCR sequences made up an early release that covered approximately 650 HLA-typed donors. Among about 400 genotyped donors of the cohort, an average of around 250,000 unique TCR beta nucleotide sequences was sequenced per donor, of which about 19% were non-productive. Of the 300 to 500 genotyped donors, 70% to 90% were placed in the genetic ancestry cluster associated with self-reported Caucasian donors. The study used immunosequencing to profile the T cell repertoires of approximately 630 subjects and linked those repertoires to cytomegalovirus serostatus. HLA typing covered class I and class II loci at four-digit resolution. All discovery cohort repertoires had been generated on a single sequencing platform. Roughly five DR-DQ haplotypes were handled as single units for association and clustering because linkage in the cohort was strong. An earlier analysis of roughly 580 of the donors used high-throughput TCR beta sequencing to judge whether each TCR beta V gene segment behaved as functional or pseudogenic. The study combined high-throughput TCR immunosequencing, statistical association of individual TCRs with disease status, and machine learning to predict cytomegalovirus infection status. A later genetic analysis took genome-wide SNP genotypes for 398 of the 666 donors and used that subset as a discovery cohort.

Reading from cysteine to phenylalanine, the CDR3 counts 13 amino acids. Only CDR3 DNA remains: 39 bases, in frame from the first base. Based on the germline V gene, the CDR1 and CDR2 sequences are MNHNS and SASEGT. V gives up 7 bases and J gives up 8 bases, and the segment between their germline ends measures 17 bases. The cohort consisted of hundreds of healthy bone marrow donors. Cohort members were all nominally healthy when sampled, although unrecorded immune exposures were likely present. The donor was CMV seropositive and was included in the group of around 300 seropositive cohort members. Each donor provided a peripheral blood sample, and peripheral blood mononuclear cells were used for TCR beta sequencing. Genomic DNA was extracted from the blood cell samples with the Qiagen DNeasy Blood Extraction Kit. On the study overall, not on this receptor specifically: According to a later analysis, most CMV-associated TCR beta chains appeared to be HLA-restricted, and the HLA associations seemed to be driven largely by CMV exposure. The presence/absence analyses assumed that sequencing depth was roughly uniform across donors, and that assumption may not be true. A later genetic analysis reported fewer N-insertions in productive TCRs among donors in an Asian-associated ancestry cluster than the roughly 650-donor mean. Specific HLA alleles were associated with over 15,000 TCR beta sequences at a false discovery rate of 0.05 in a later analysis. Fewer than 20 rarely observed V segments, including chromosome 9 orphons, were excluded from the earlier analysis of 550 to 700 of the donors because counts were too low. In a later analysis, HLA-associated TCR beta chains showed more clonal expansion and lower generation probabilities than non-associated chains that were equally common. Strong co-occurrence of HLA alleles, especially DR and DQ, made assigning TCR associations to individual alleles difficult. The only immune exposure information available for the cohort was CMV serostatus. A further reported finding was that TCR beta sequences accurately predicted the HLA-A and HLA-B alleles for most subjects in the first cohort. It was suggested by the authors that the approach could potentially be generalized to other disease states and immunological phenotypes. The 87-base-pair reads could not distinguish some IMGT-functional V segments, including TRBV6-2 and TRBV6-3, so those segments were excluded. In this cohort, only TCR beta chains were sequenced, and detectable features were limited by the absence of alpha or paired-chain data. HLA typing was unavailable for some donors at each locus, so association tests used only the typed subset. Across donors, most TCR sequences were observed very rarely, whereas some public TCRs were present in many individuals. Linkage disequilibrium might explain the correlated functional status among segregating V segments, but an unknown experimental factor could not be ruled out. A group of highly shared sequence variants was considered likely to be a technical artifact of the sequencing pipeline. In both the original and validation cohorts, the classifier was reported to diagnose cytomegalovirus status with high specificity and sensitivity. In an earlier analysis of approximately 590 of the donors, most TCR beta V segments appeared in productive rearrangements about 87% or about 30% of the time, broadly matching IMGT annotations. A later analysis reported that several top co-occurrence clusters appeared linked to parvovirus B19, influenza, CMV and Epstein-Barr virus. In a later analysis, TCR association rates were found to vary across HLA loci, with the most associated TCRs seen for DRB1 alleles and the fewest for HLA-C alleles. In vitro tests confirmed that three of the cytomegalovirus-associated TCR beta chains recognize cytomegalovirus antigens. The study gave a list of 150 to 200 TCR beta chains associated with cytomegalovirus. An association between a missense DCLRE1C variant and V-gene and J-gene trimming of TCR beta chains was found in a later genetic analysis and replicated in an independent cohort.

Receptor amplification or capture employed the immunoSEQ multiplex PCR assay. For the multiplex PCR, a mixture combining 60 forward primers for TCR Vbeta segments and 13 reverse primers for TCR Jbeta segments was used. Amplification of the CDR3 region of rearranged TCR beta genes was performed with a multiplex PCR assay on genomic DNA. On the Illumina HiSeq System, the amplified TCR beta libraries were sequenced as 87-base-pair reads. The authors processed their data as follows. Across the roughly 670 repertoires, a later analysis counted tens of millions of unique TCR beta chains, 9 million to 14 million of which were shared by at least two donors. Raw reads were error-corrected and collapsed into unique sequences by a nearest-neighbor algorithm in which closely related sequences were merged to remove PCR and sequencing errors. CDR3 sequences were aligned to IMGT reference sequences to assign V, D and J gene segments. For a sequence to be retained, at least a six-nucleotide match to both a V gene segment and a J gene segment was required. Rearrangements were called productive when the CDR3 lacked stop codons and stayed in frame with V and J; all others were non-productive. CDR3 was defined according to IMGT convention as the region running from the second conserved V-encoded cysteine to the conserved J-encoded phenylalanine. The earlier analysis of about 570 of the donors excluded any sequence lacking an unambiguous match to a single V gene segment. An earlier analysis of 587 of the donors called V segments functional above 56.7% productive rearrangements and segregating when the between-donor standard deviation exceeded 5%. A statistical classification framework was built to diagnose cytomegalovirus status from the catalog of TCR beta chain sequences. A later analysis assigned V and J genes by comparing TCR nucleotide sequences with IMGT/GENE-DB human TR gene sequences. The TCRdist pipeline was used in a later analysis to assign CDR3 sequences and most-parsimonious VDJ recombination scenarios. In a later analysis, each TCR beta chain was defined by its CDR3 amino acid sequence together with its V-gene family, and reads without a unique V-gene family were excluded. To address suspected cross-contamination and a sequencing artifact, a later analysis removed under 600 highly shared, low-generation-probability nucleotide sequences. A later analysis calculated a clonal expansion index for each public chain from normalized within-repertoire ranks of inferred template counts. Generation probabilities in a later analysis came from a VDJ recombination model fitted to out-of-frame rearrangements, and those results were checked against IGoR. In a later analysis, hypergeometric tests were used to score TCR-TCR, TCR-HLA and TCR-CMV co-occurrence, with a repertoire-size bias correction applied to TCR pairs. A later analysis estimated false discovery rates by permuting HLA or CMV assignments 20 times. A later analysis grouped co-occurring TCRs with DBSCAN, adding TCRdist sequence similarity when clustering within HLA-allele-positive subsets. Co-occurrence clustering excluded repertoires with fewer than 30,000 or more than 120,000 public chains, plus five with anomalous nucleotide sharing. TCRdb mirrors the immuneACCESS table, restricted to in-frame sequences. Some clones are absent from its copies; in checked studies, under half trace to an unresolved V gene, and the reason for the others is unknown. The V and J calls and the clone size are those of that table, but D and trimming were determined from the DNA. Here the sample has roughly 110,000 clones; about 75% occur a single time. The ten most abundant clones make up approximately 12% of the sample.

Recombination linked TRBV6-1 to TRBJ1-1; the D gene assignment is ambiguous. The specimen was PBMCs. The clonotype originates from a woman in her 40s in good health and CMV-seropositive. The DNA sequence follows: TGTGCCAGCAAGAGGATGGTTAGCACAGAAGCTTTCTTT. The resulting protein is CASKRMVSTEAFF.